The clone carrying this T cell receptor (beta chain) has a handful of counts. Its antigen is still unknown. Here immunoSEQ multiplex PCR was the method, and the copy in TCRdb shows in-frame clones only, minus some. The sample lists around 92,000 clones; about 82% were seen once. These data belong to a study of graft-versus-host responses after intestinal transplantation. Study at large: As for transplant type, recipients had multivisceral, liver-intestinal, or isolated intestinal grafts. Whole-study results and caveats: GvH clones surfaced in recipient marrow, some emerging earlier in ileum or blood.

Specimen: PBMCs, collected 255 days after intestinal transplant. The clonotype comes from a human patient who received an intestinal transplant, so some T cells may come from the graft donor.

The CDR3 region is CASSRQGLSGNTIYF. In DNA, the CDR3 is TGTGCCAGCAGTCGACAGGGCCTCTCTGGAAACACCATATATTTT. The rearrangement joins TRBV28 to TRBJ1-3; 7 bases match TRBD1. The CDR3 is 15 amino acids. J was trimmed by 0 bases and V by 5 bases; bases with no gene match: 4. In germline, CDR1 is MDHEN, CDR2 SYDVKM.